Reported below is one TCR beta chain. Its target is unknown. This sample was included in a study of CD8 T cells in ankylosing spondylitis. Regarding the study as a whole: Reports say disease-linked clones showed up significantly more in matched ankylosing spondylitis synovial fluid. Made up of about eight highly homologous variants, a TCR beta motif appeared characteristic of ankylosing spondylitis blood.

From the 5' RACE reads, TCRdb called clonotypes with MiXCR, one entry per CDR3 protein. The sample lists 400,000 to 450,000 distinct CDR3 sequences; roughly a sixth were seen once. Germline CDR1 SGHDN, CDR2 FVKESK. V was shortened by 3 bases and J by 7 bases, with 19 bases between the two germline ends. The CDR3 length is 16 residues. This chain joins TRBV14 and TRBJ1-5, with a weak D call TRBD1 (6 bases). Sequenced input: blood, either unsorted or a sorted T cell fraction (not recorded which). The sequence came from a male donor with ankylosing spondylitis. CDR3 bases: TGTGCCAGCAGCCACCCCTGCCGACAGGATGGGCAGCCCCAGCATTTT. Translating gives CASSHPCRQDGQPQHF.